Listed below are T cell receptor beta chains from one sample, sequenced in a study of T cells in Graves' hyperthyroidism and ophthalmopathy. TCRdb itself ran the multiplex PCR reads through MiXCR, one entry per CDR3 protein. The table lists 250,000 to 300,000 distinct CDR3 sequences, about 14% of them singletons. The source material was blood. Source of these receptors: a woman under 40 with Graves' hyperthyroidism that later progressed to Graves' ophthalmopathy. CDR3s include the opening cysteine and the closing phenylalanine or tryptophan.

v_call,cdr3_length,j_call,cdr3_aa
TRBV18,15,TRBJ1-5,CASSLGQGVHQPQHF
TRBV27,14,TRBJ2-3,CASSLHEGGDTQYF
TRBV6-2/TRBV6-3,14,TRBJ2-3,CASSYSGVADTQYF
TRBV7-3,14,TRBJ2-1,CASSSLAGNNEQFF
TRBV7-2,20,TRBJ2-7,CASSLIEYPGTSGSSYEQYF
TRBV20-1,11,TRBJ2-1,CSASRDNEQFF
TRBV30,13,TRBJ1-1,CAWSVNTATEAFF
TRBV4-1,12,TRBJ2-7,CASSGTSYEQYF
TRBV12-3/TRBV12-4,15,TRBJ1-4,CASSHITGGVEKLFF
TRBV7-2,14,TRBJ2-7,CASSLRGSPYEQYF
TRBV27,14,TRBJ1-2,CASMPGKANYGYTF
TRBV2,15,TRBJ1-1,CASTPGQGRVTEAFF
TRBV5-1,15,TRBJ1-2,CASSADVGTNYGYTF
TRBV10-3,12,TRBJ2-1,CAISSANNEQFF
TRBV18,16,TRBJ2-1,CASSPLGQGTRDEQFF
TRBV4-2,13,TRBJ2-1,CASSQDPVGEQFF
TRBV6-2/TRBV6-3,13,TRBJ2-1,CASSYTGLNEQFF
TRBV14,14,TRBJ2-1,CASSRWTGPNGQFF
TRBV2,11,TRBJ2-1,CASSVISEQFF
TRBV6-1,13,TRBJ1-2,CASGTGQGLSYTF
TRBV4-1,16,TRBJ2-7,CASSQDFERGFYEQYF
TRBV12-3/TRBV12-4,12,TRBJ1-2,CASRIRNYGYTF
TRBV29-1,10,TRBJ2-1,CSGRATEQFF
TRBV27,15,TRBJ2-3,CASIPGGQAGDTQYF
TRBV7-2,14,TRBJ2-1,CASSPHRGNNEQFF